The next 26 T cell receptor beta chains were all read from a single sample in a study of T-cell reconstitution after alpha-beta-depleted transplantation in children. Unique molecular identifiers were built into the TCRbeta library. TCRdb reprocessed the PCR reads with MiXCR, giving one entry per CDR3 protein. The sample records roughly 490,000 distinct CDR3 sequences, around 10% being singletons. Sequencing used PBMCs, mostly from graft donor cells, obtained 180 days after TCRalphabeta/CD19-depleted stem cell transplant. The receptors here all came from a female patient younger than 10 who had a stem cell transplant for aplastic anemia, so the T cells may come from the graft donor.

This clonotype was observed at least ten times. The J gene is TRBJ2-7, the V gene TRBV20-1; maybe TRBD1 (6 bases). Germline assignment: CDR1 DFQATT and CDR2 SNEGSKA (reference sequence). V was pared by 6 bases and J by 1 base, with 13 bases between. This CDR3 is 13 amino acids long. The CDR3 nucleotides read TGCAGTGCCGCACAGGGTGCATCCTACGAGCAGTACGTC. Its protein product is CSAAQGASYEQYV.

The rearrangement joins TRBV5-5 to TRBJ1-1; D ambiguous. V was trimmed by 4 bases and J by 2 bases, leaving 9 bases between them. Germline V gene data show CDR1 as SGHKS and CDR2 as YYEKEE (reference sequence). CDR3 size: 13 residues. CDR3 nucleotides: TGTGCCAGCAGCCGAACCCGTAACACTGAAGCTTTCTTT. This sequence encodes CASSRTRNTEAFF.

The V and J genes are TRBV30 and TRBJ1-1; TRBD1 aligns across 7 bases. Germline V gives CDR1 GTSNPN, CDR2 SVGIG (reference sequence). With V trimmed by 4 bases and J by 7 bases, 12 bases remained unmatched. The CDR3 is 14 amino acids. The CDR3 region is CAWTMLWTGNEAFF. The CDR3 coding sequence is TGTGCCTGGACCATGCTCTGGACAGGTAATGAAGCTTTCTTT.

This clonotype was observed a handful of times. V and J are TRBV6-1 and TRBJ2-7; tentatively, D is TRBD1 (6 bases). CDR1 is MNHNS, CDR2 SASEGT, per germline. CDR3 length: 14 amino acids. Trimming stripped 7 bases from V and 2 bases from J, with 15 bases between. The CDR3 DNA sequence: TGTGCCAGCAAGAAGACAGGTTTTGCCTACGAGCAGTACTTC. This gives the protein CASKKTGFAYEQYF.

This chain joins TRBV7-8 and TRBJ2-3, with D possibly being TRBD1 (7 bases). Germline V gene data show CDR1 as SGHVS and CDR2 as FQNEAQ. The CDR3 has 20 residues. V shed 1 base and J shed 1 base, with 24 bases lying between them. CDR3 sequence (DNA): TGTGCCAGCAGCTTAGGTTGGCAGGGGGGATTGCGTGGGGGCACAGATACGCAGTATTTT. This sequence encodes CASSLGWQGGLRGGTDTQYF.

The table lists this clonotype with a few counts. The chain is built from TRBV6-5 and TRBJ2-6; TRBD2 is a possible D gene (6 bases). V was pared by 1 base and J by 1 base, with 17 bases between. The CDR3 length is 19 residues. Germline V lookup: CDR1 MNHEY, CDR2 SVGAGI. In DNA form, the CDR3 reads TGTGCCAGCAGTTACTTACCGGTGAGCCGGGGGTCTGGGGCCAACGTCCTGACTTTC. The encoded protein is CASSYLPVSRGSGANVLTF.

The V call is TRBV19, the J call TRBJ1-6; D possibly corresponds to TRBD1 (6 bases). Per germline, CDR1 LNHDA and CDR2 SQIVND (reference sequence). This CDR3 contains 18 residues. Between the trimmed V and J ends, which lost 6 bases and 8 bases, there was a span of 26 bases. The CDR3 protein is CASSPPGAGREIYSPLHF. The CDR3 DNA reads as TGTGCCAGTAGCCCCCCAGGGGCGGGACGGGAGATTTATTCACCCCTCCACTTT. Full variable domain (missing parts from reference TRBV19 and TRBJ1-6): DGGITQSPKYLFRKEGQNVTLSCEQNLNHDAMYWYRQDPGQGLRLIYYSQIVNDFQKGDIAEGYSVSREKKESFPLTVTSAQKNPTAFYLCASSPPGAGREIYSPLHFGNGTRLTVT.

V is TRBV10-2 and J is TRBJ2-7; D might be TRBD1 or TRBD2, each matching 5 bases. This CDR3 spans 13 amino acids. The V end lost 4 bases, the J end lost 6 bases, and 13 bases lay between the germline ends. CDR1 is WSHSY and CDR2 is SAAADI in the germline V gene. CDR3 DNA: TGCGCCAGCAGTGGGGGGAGTTTCATCGAGCAGTACGTC. Translation: CASSGGSFIEQYV.

This clonotype was seen more than once but under ten times. This rearrangement joins TRBV7-2 to TRBJ1-5, with TRBD1 matching 7 bases. From germline, CDR1 is SGHTA and CDR2 FQGNSA. This CDR3 contains 15 residues. V lost 5 bases and J lost 1; bases outside the gene matches: 5. The CDR3 DNA reads as TGTGCCAGCAGCCCAAGGGGGCAGAGCAATCAGCCCCAGCATTTT. It is translated as CASSPRGQSNQPQHF. The whole variable domain, remainder taken from reference TRBV7-2 and TRBJ1-5, is GAGVSQSPSNKVTEKGKDVELRCDPISGHTALYWYRQSLGQGLEFLIYFQGNSAPDKSGLPSDRFSAERTGGSVSTLTIQRTQQEDSAVYLCASSPRGQSNQPQHFGDGTRLSIL.

This clonotype was counted a few times. V and J are TRBV10-3 and TRBJ1-1, with 8 bases identical to TRBD1. Germline V gene lookup returns CDR1 ENHRY and CDR2 SYGVKD. The CDR3 runs 16 residues. The V and J ends lost 7 bases and 0 bases, in that order; junction bases with no gene match: 10. The CDR3 sequence is CAITPGQGAVNTEAFF. The CDR3 bases are TGTGCCATCACCCCCGGACAGGGTGCGGTGAACACTGAAGCTTTCTTT.

The V gene is TRBV7-9, the J gene TRBJ1-5, with D perhaps matching TRBD1 (5 bases). This CDR3 has 17 amino acids. V shed 5 bases and J shed 5 bases, with 22 bases lying between them. The V gene's germline CDR1 is SEHNR and CDR2 FQNEAQ (reference sequence). CDR3 amino acids: CASSAPPGSEGHQPQHF. The CDR3 nucleotides read TGTGCCAGCAGCGCCCCCCCGGGATCCGAGGGGCATCAGCCCCAGCATTTT.

This clonotype was seen many times. The chain employs TRBV7-2 and TRBJ1-1; D uncertain. Looked up from germline, CDR1 is SGHTA and CDR2 is FQGNSA. Deletions cut 1 base from V and 0 bases from J, with 6 bases between. The CDR3 is 14 amino acids. In DNA form, the CDR3 reads TGTGCCAGCAGCTTAGGAGCTATGAACACTGAAGCTTTCTTT. It codes for CASSLGAMNTEAFF.

The V and J genes are TRBV11-2 and TRBJ1-3; D is undetermined. The CDR3 is 15 amino acids. Germline assignment: CDR1 SGHAT and CDR2 FQNNGV. V was cut by 3 bases and J by 2 bases, with 11 bases left in between. The CDR3 reads CASSLGVGAGNTIYF. CDR3 DNA sequence: TGTGCCAGCAGCTTGGGAGTTGGGGCTGGAAACACCATATATTTT.

This clonotype occurred a few times. This chain joins TRBV14 and TRBJ1-4, with D hard to call. V was pared by 1 base and J by 11 bases, with 23 bases between. This CDR3 is built from 17 residues. Germline V gene data show CDR1 as SGHDN and CDR2 as FVKESK. DNA for the CDR3: TGTGCCAGCAGCCAAGGAACCCCGGGAGTTTTCGACGGGAAACTGTTTTTT. It is translated as CASSQGTPGVFDGKLFF.

The CDR3 protein is CASSHPTGPGSGELFF. For the CDR3, the DNA is TGCGCCAGCAGCCACCCCACGGGGCCCGGGAGTGGGGAGCTGTTTTTT. V and J are TRBV4-3 and TRBJ2-2; D perhaps matches TRBD2 (6 bases). V was clipped by 3 bases and J by 8 bases, with 19 bases between them. This CDR3 is built from 16 residues. The germline gives CDR1 LGHNA, CDR2 YSLEER.

This clonotype was picked up a small number of times. The chain uses TRBV7-9 and TRBJ2-7; 9 positions match TRBD1. V shed 5 bases, J shed 4 bases, and the junction held 6 bases outside the gene matches. Germline CDR1 is SEHNR and CDR2 is FQNEAQ (reference sequence). The CDR3 spans 14 residues. The DNA of the CDR3 is TGTGCCAGCAGCGCGGACAGGGGAATGTACGAGCAGTACGTC. Translation: CASSADRGMYEQYV.

This clonotype was seen more than once but under ten times. This CDR3 fails to terminate in the conserved phenylalanine or tryptophan, so it likely reflects a read error. Because the CDR3's place on the DNA is in doubt, the DNA is left out and the CDR3 is given as listed by TCRdb. The chain recombines TRBV6-2 or TRBV6-3 with TRBJ2-5; TRBD2 reflects the table's D call only, with no check against the DNA. The CDR3 adds up to 12 amino acids, both ends counted. The germline CDR1 and CDR2 sequences are MNHEY and SVGEGT. CDR3 loop: CASSLGLAGGEI.

The chain combines TRBV20-1 with TRBJ1-1; tentatively, D is TRBD1 (6 bases). The ends were cut back, 6 bases at V and 1 base at J, with 21 bases in the middle. This CDR3 has 16 residues. The germline gives CDR1 DFQATT, CDR2 SNEGSKA (reference sequence). CDR3 residues: CSARSPGRGGNTEAFF. DNA for the CDR3: TGCAGTGCCCGTTCCCCGGGCAGGGGAGGGAACACTGAAGCTTTCTTT.

A few counts support this clonotype. The V and J genes are TRBV6-2 or TRBV6-3 and TRBJ2-2, with a possible D match to TRBD1 (7 bases). Looked up from germline, CDR1 is MNHEY and CDR2 is SVGEGT. CDR3 length: 14 residues. Trimming left V 9 bases short and J 5 bases short, with 16 bases between. CDR3 in amino acids: CARLRQGGTGELFF. CDR3 in DNA: TGTGCCAGACTAAGACAGGGAGGAACCGGGGAGCTGTTTTTT.

This clonotype appeared a few times. The V and J genes are TRBV27 and TRBJ2-3; 9 bases fit TRBD2. In germline, CDR1 is MNHEY, CDR2 SMNVEV (reference sequence). The V and J ends lost 5 bases and 4 bases, in that order; junction bases with no gene match: 4. There are 14 residues in the CDR3. CDR3 residues: CASSTEREADTQYF. Written as DNA, the CDR3 is TGTGCCAGCAGTACCGAGCGGGAGGCAGATACGCAGTATTTT.

V is TRBV9 and J is TRBJ1-2; D gene ambiguous. V dropped 0 bases and J dropped 6 bases, with 12 bases sitting between them. The germline V gene encodes CDR1 SGDLS and CDR2 YYNGEE. This CDR3 is built from 14 residues. CDR3 sequence reads: CASSVEKGPDGYTF. CDR3 DNA sequence: TGTGCCAGCAGCGTAGAGAAGGGCCCTGATGGCTACACCTTC. Full variable domain (missing parts from reference TRBV9 and TRBJ1-2): DSGVTQTPKHLITATGQRVTLRCSPRSGDLSVYWYQQSLDQGLQFLIQYYNGEERAKGNILERFSAQQFPDLHSELNLSSLELGDSALYFCASSVEKGPDGYTFGSGTRLTVV.

This clonotype has a handful of counts. The CDR3 DNA is TGCAGCGTTGGACCCGGGACACCTCAGACCGAGCAGTACTTC. Its protein product is CSVGPGTPQTEQYF. The chain links TRBV29-1 to TRBJ2-7; possible D gene TRBD1, 6 bases. This CDR3 has 14 residues. V was clipped by 4 bases and J by 6 bases, with 19 bases between them. Germline values: CDR1 SQVTM, CDR2 ANQGSEA.

This rearrangement joins TRBV20-1 to TRBJ2-2, with a weak D call TRBD2 (6 bases). V dropped 1 base and J dropped 4 bases, with 16 bases sitting between them. From germline, CDR1 is DFQATT and CDR2 SNEGSKA (reference sequence). This CDR3 comprises 16 residues. CDR3 bases: TGCAGTGCTAGAGCGGGCGGGACGGAGGTCACCGGGGAGCTGTTTTTT. Translating gives CSARAGGTEVTGELFF.

This clonotype was observed a few times. V gene TRBV11-2 combines with J gene TRBJ2-7, with D maybe TRBD2 (7 bases). The germline V gene has CDR1 SGHAT and CDR2 FQNNGV. The CDR3 is 16 residues long. V was trimmed by 0 bases and J by 6 bases, leaving 18 bases between them. Here the CDR3 reads CASSLDRQGRASEQYF. CDR3 sequence (DNA): TGTGCCAGCAGCTTAGATCGGCAGGGGAGGGCCTCCGAGCAGTACTTC.

The rearrangement uses TRBV7-6 and TRBJ2-1; 14 positions agree with TRBD2. In germline, CDR1 is SGHVS, CDR2 FNYEAQ. The V gene end was trimmed by 5 bases and the J gene end by 7 bases; junction bases not matched to a gene: 7. CDR3 length: 16 amino acids. The CDR3 nucleotides are TGTGCCAGCAGCAGGGGACTAGCGGGAGTCGGGAATGAGCAGTTCTTC. This translates into CASSRGLAGVGNEQFF.

The chain couples TRBV20-1 to TRBJ2-1, with 7 bases fitting TRBD2. V was clipped by 3 bases and J by 5 bases; unmatched bases: 7. Germline CDR1 is DFQATT and CDR2 is SNEGSKA (reference sequence). CDR3 length: 14 amino acids. The CDR3 loop reads CSASAASGNNEQFF. The CDR3 DNA reads TGCAGTGCTAGTGCGGCTAGCGGAAACAATGAGCAGTTCTTC.